Below are 23 T cell receptor beta chains sequenced from a single sample in a study. Tregs were sorted as CD4+CD25+CD127-/low cells. MiXCR, run by TCRdb on the 5' RACE reads, gives a single entry per CDR3 protein. The sample lists approximately 58,000 distinct CDR3 sequences, roughly 28% occurring once. Sequenced material: tumor-infiltrating Tregs sorted from the breast tumor. The receptors shown here come from a female donor with breast cancer.

This chain uses TRBV20-1 with TRBJ2-2, with 13 positions matching TRBD2. The CDR3 contains 14 residues. Germline-derived CDR1 and CDR2 are DFQATT and SNEGSKA (reference sequence). DNA for the CDR3: TGCAGCGGACTAGCGGGAGCGTCCCCCGGGGAGCTGTTTTTT. This encodes CSGLAGASPGELFF.

This clonotype was picked up a small number of times. The V call is TRBV7-3, the J call TRBJ2-2; D is ambiguous. Germline assignment: CDR1 SGHTA and CDR2 FQGTGA. The length of the CDR3 is 14 residues. Trimming left V 4 bases short and J 1 base short, with 7 bases between. The CDR3 nucleotides read TGTGCCAGCAGCTGGTCAAAGAACACCGGGGAGCTGTTTTTT. Translating gives CASSWSKNTGELFF.

As concerns this clonotype: This clone may be a read error of a much larger clone one base away. The chain uses TRBV7-2 and TRBJ2-1, with D unresolved. CDR1 is SGHTA and CDR2 is FQGNSA in the germline V gene. The CDR3 spans 15 residues. V was pared by 5 bases and J by 5 bases, with 16 bases between. The CDR3 DNA sequence: TGTGCCAGCAGCCTAGAGCCCCGTTTCCACAATGAGCAGTTCTTC. Its protein is CASSLEPRFHNEQFF.

There are many counts of this clonotype. This chain uses TRBV5-6 with TRBJ1-1; D is undetermined. The length of the CDR3 is 12 residues. In germline, CDR1 is SGHDT, CDR2 YYEEEE. V was trimmed by 5 bases and J by 4 bases, leaving 9 bases between them. For the CDR3, the DNA is TGTGCCAGCAGAAGACACCTCACTGAAGCTTTCTTT. Its protein is CASRRHLTEAFF. The variable domain in full, completed from reference TRBV5-6 and TRBJ1-1, reads DAGVTQSPTHLIKTRGQQVTLRCSPKSGHDTVSWYQQALGQGPQFIFQYYEEEERQRGNFPDRFSGHQFPNYSSELNVNALLLGDSALYLCASRRHLTEAFFGQGTRLTVV.

The V gene is TRBV28, the J gene TRBJ1-4, with a possible D match to TRBD1 (5 bases). CDR1 and CDR2 (germline): MDHEN, SYDVKM. The CDR3 runs 14 residues. Between the trimmed V and J ends, which lost 6 bases and 5 bases, there was a span of 13 bases. DNA of the CDR3: TGTGCCAGCAGCTACGGACGGGGCAATGAAAAACTGTTTTTT. This gives the protein CASSYGRGNEKLFF.

This clonotype was detected ten times or more. J is TRBJ2-1 and V is TRBV3-1, with D perhaps matching TRBD1 or TRBD2 (5 bases each). Germline lookup yields CDR1 LGHDT and CDR2 YNNKEL (reference sequence). The V gene lost 1 base and the J gene lost 5 bases, with 12 bases spanning the gap. This CDR3 is 15 amino acids long. CDR3 protein: CASSQVRDGNNEQFF. The CDR3 region has the DNA TGTGCCAGCAGCCAAGTTAGGGACGGTAACAATGAGCAGTTCTTC.

This clonotype was counted a few times. V is TRBV7-9 and J is TRBJ2-2; 8 nucleotides line up with TRBD1. CDR1 and CDR2 from the germline V gene are SEHNR and FQNEAQ (reference sequence). CDR3 length: 16 amino acids. The V and J ends lost 6 bases and 2 bases, in that order; junction bases with no gene match: 8. DNA for the CDR3: TGTGCCAGCAGAGACAGGGGTGAAAGTAACACCGGGGAGCTGTTTTTT. Amino acid sequence: CASRDRGESNTGELFF.

Comments on this clonotype: The CDR3 does not end in the conserved phenylalanine or tryptophan, so this is likely a read error. The DNA is left out, because the CDR3 cannot be placed on it with certainty; the CDR3 is given as TCRdb lists it. This chain joins TRBV12-3 or TRBV12-4 and TRBJ1-6; the D segment call TRBD1 is taken from the table without a DNA check. Inclusive of both ends, the CDR3 amounts to 15 amino acids. This CDR3 is CASSAQGSRNSPPHC.

Note on this clonotype: A much more abundant neighbour one base away suggests this may be a read error. The V call is TRBV12-3 or TRBV12-4, the J call TRBJ2-3; 15 nucleotides align to TRBD2. CDR3 size: 17 residues. J gave up 2 bases and V 6 bases, and 6 bases lay outside the gene matches. The CDR3 spells CASRAGLAGGSTDTQYF. The CDR3 region has the DNA TGTGCCAGCAGGGCGGGACTAGCGGGGGGATCCACAGATACGCAGTATTTT.

The chain joins TRBV6-6 to TRBJ1-5; 7 positions agree with TRBD1. The CDR3 is 13 residues long. J lost 11 bases, V lost 6 bases, and 10 bases had no gene match. From germline, CDR1 is MNHNY and CDR2 SVGAGI (reference sequence). In nucleotides, the CDR3 is TGTGCCAGCAGGAGGGACAGTCAATCAGCCCAGCATTTT. Translating it yields CASRRDSQSAQHF.

The chain joins TRBV5-1 to TRBJ1-2, with 11 bases aligning to TRBD1. The CDR3 runs to 15 residues. CDR1 is SGHRS and CDR2 is YFSETQ in the germline V gene. J lost 5 bases, V lost 4 bases, and 7 bases had no gene match. The CDR3 loop reads CASSITGTGGYGYTF. The CDR3 nucleotides read TGCGCCAGCAGCATAACCGGGACAGGGGGATATGGCTACACCTTC.

As regards this clonotype: This clone may be a read error of a much larger clone one base away. This CDR3 fails to terminate in the conserved phenylalanine or tryptophan, so it likely reflects a read error. This chain joins TRBV20-1 and TRBJ1-6; D is unresolved. The V gene lost 3 bases and the J gene lost 7 bases, with 10 bases spanning the gap. The CDR3 spans 13 residues. Germline assignment: CDR1 DFQATT and CDR2 SNEGSKA (reference sequence). CDR3 bases: TGCAGTGCTAGGTTCACGGGGAATTCACCCCTCCACTCT. It codes for CSARFTGNSPLHS.

In its sample, this clonotype was seen a few times. CDR3: CASSRSGTVGLATGELFF. The CDR3 DNA sequence: TGTGCCAGCAGCAGAAGTGGGACAGTCGGGCTAGCGACCGGGGAGCTGTTTTTT. The V gene is TRBV6-2 or TRBV6-3, the J gene TRBJ2-2, with D tentatively TRBD1 (7 bases). Germline V gene sequence: CDR1 MNHEY, CDR2 SVGEGT. V gave up 6 bases and J gave up 5 bases, with 25 bases separating them. The CDR3 runs 18 residues.

This clonotype was observed a few times. The V call is TRBV15, the J call TRBJ1-5; 8 nucleotides match TRBD1. There are 16 residues in the CDR3. The V and J ends lost 4 bases and 5 bases, in that order; junction bases with no gene match: 10. CDR1 and CDR2 from the germline V gene are LNHNV and YYDKDF (reference sequence). The CDR3 region is CATSMHQGARDQPQHF. In DNA form, the CDR3 reads TGTGCCACCAGCATGCATCAGGGGGCGCGGGATCAGCCCCAGCATTTT.

Many counts were recorded for this clonotype. V usage is TRBV4-1 and J usage is TRBJ1-1, with 7 bases fitting TRBD1. After removal of 1 base from V and 6 bases from J, the junction contained 14 bases not matched to a gene. This CDR3 spans 17 amino acids. The germline V gene has CDR1 MGHRA and CDR2 YSYEKL. The CDR3 nucleotides are TGCGCCAGCAGCCAAGGCCCAGCGACAGGGAACGAGGCTGAAGCTTTCTTT. Translated, it gives CASSQGPATGNEAEAFF.

CDR3 nucleotides: TGTGCCAGCGCCAGCGGGAGAGGCGAGACCCAGTACTTC. Translating gives CASASGRGETQYF. This chain uses TRBV12-3 or TRBV12-4 with TRBJ2-5; 8 nucleotides agree with TRBD2. The J segment lost 5 bases and the V segment lost 8 bases, leaving 7 bases of the junction unmatched. The CDR3 spans 13 residues.

The V gene is TRBV5-5, the J gene TRBJ2-5, with D tentatively TRBD1 (6 bases). There are 14 residues in the CDR3. Trimming took off 4 bases at V and 1 base at J, with 11 bases between the two ends. Germline V CDR1 and CDR2: SGHKS, YYEKEE (reference sequence). CDR3 sequence reads: CASSPGDIQETQYF. CDR3 nucleotide sequence: TGTGCCAGCAGCCCCGGGGACATCCAAGAGACCCAGTACTTC.

The rearrangement links TRBV5-4 to TRBJ2-5; 7 positions agree with TRBD2. J gave up 1 base and V 4 bases, and 13 bases lay outside the gene matches. The CDR3 totals 17 residues. CDR1 is SGHNT and CDR2 is YYREEE in the germline V gene (reference sequence). The CDR3 coding sequence is TGTGCCAGCAGCCTGACCAGACTAGCTACCCCCCAAGAGACCCAGTACTTC. It specifies CASSLTRLATPQETQYF.

This clonotype was counted only a few times. The V and J genes are TRBV15 and TRBJ1-1; D ambiguous. CDR3 length: 15 residues. From germline, CDR1 is LNHNV and CDR2 YYDKDF (reference sequence). V shed 2 bases and J shed 0 bases, with 10 bases lying between them. CDR3 in amino acids: CATSRFRGMNTEAFF. The DNA of the CDR3 is TGTGCCACCAGCAGATTCCGGGGAATGAACACTGAAGCTTTCTTT.

This clonotype was detected ten times or more. The chain combines TRBV2 with TRBJ1-1; no definite D call. Germline V gives CDR1 SNHLY, CDR2 FYNNEI. V lost 4 bases and J lost 5, with 11 bases in between. The CDR3 contains 13 residues. The DNA of the CDR3 is TGTGCCAGCAGTGTGCTAGATTTGACTGAAGCTTTCTTT. It translates to CASSVLDLTEAFF. The complete variable domain, with remaining parts taken from reference TRBV2 and TRBJ1-1, reads EPEVTQTPSHQVTQMGQEVILRCVPISNHLYFYWYRQILGQKVEFLVSFYNNEISEKSEIFDDQFSVERPDGSNFTLKIRSTKLEDSAMYFCASSVLDLTEAFFGQGTRLTVV.

V usage is TRBV7-3 and J usage is TRBJ1-1, with D hard to call. Trimming removed 4 bases at V and 4 bases at J, with 16 bases between. Germline V gene data show CDR1 as SGHTA and CDR2 as FQGTGA. This CDR3 is built from 15 residues. CDR3 DNA: TGTGCCAGCAGCTCTCTCCGCGGGTTGAGCACTGAAGCTTTCTTT. Encoded protein: CASSSLRGLSTEAFF.

Concerning this clonotype: An end of the junction differs from the germline gene, which may be a read error. The chain has TRBV6-2 or TRBV6-3 and TRBJ1-6, with 8 bases aligning to TRBD1. The CDR3 contains 14 residues. Germline V lookup: CDR1 MNHEY, CDR2 SVGEGT. The CDR3 protein is CTSSSGQGGSSLHF. Written as DNA, the CDR3 is TGTACCAGCAGTTCCGGACAGGGCGGTTCATCCCTCCACTTT.

This clonotype rates as medium-sized. The rearrangement joins TRBV6-2 or TRBV6-3 to TRBJ1-5; the D is unclear. CDR1 and CDR2 (germline): MNHEY, SVGEGT. The ends were cut back, 4 bases at V and 5 bases at J, with 9 bases in the middle. This CDR3 is 13 amino acids long. As DNA, the CDR3 is TGTGCCAGCAGTTTGATCTTCCATCAGCCCCAGCATTTT. This encodes CASSLIFHQPQHF.